Listed below are T cell receptor beta chains from one sample, sequenced in a study of T cell responses to AZD1222 COVID-19 vaccine. Profiling relied on immunoSEQ multiplex PCR, and the TCRdb table lists in-frame clones only, not all of them. The sample yields around 100,000 clones, about 89% seen once. This material consisted of peripheral blood, taken on day 0 of MenACWY control vaccination. These receptors came from an adult in good health. The CDR3 runs from the conserved cysteine through the conserved F or W. The order of the fields is clone size, J gene, V gene, CDR3 protein. The size entry is marked missing in some rows and otherwise reads once, few, many or a size class.

size: NA; J: TRBJ1-3; V: TRBV19; CDR3: CASSDRGGSGNTIYF
size: once; J: TRBJ1-4; V: TRBV10-3; CDR3: CAISDRWGRYATNEKLFF
size: NA; J: TRBJ1-3; V: TRBV4-3; CDR3: CASSRGDRESGNTIYF
size: NA; J: TRBJ2-3; V: TRBV28; CDR3: CASSLGLAGGVSTDTQYF
size: NA; J: TRBJ1-5; V: TRBV7-2; CDR3: CASSSTSNQPQHF
size: NA; J: TRBJ1-1; V: TRBV7-2; CDR3: CASSLVQGGGRTEAFF
size: NA; J: TRBJ2-3; V: TRBV29-1; CDR3: CSADLGEQDTQYF
size: NA; J: TRBJ1-4; V: TRBV7-3; CDR3: CASSLNGEKLFF
size: NA; J: TRBJ2-1; V: TRBV5-4; CDR3: CASSIGTGSNNEQFF
size: NA; J: TRBJ2-4; V: TRBV5-6; CDR3: CASSSKVILAKNIQYF
size: once; J: TRBJ2-1; V: TRBV7-2; CDR3: CASSLFGTEENEQFF
size: NA; J: TRBJ1-3; V: TRBV5-6; CDR3: CASSFGGSGNTIYF
size: few; J: TRBJ2-5; V: TRBV29-1; CDR3: CSVDKESRETQYF
size: NA; J: TRBJ1-1; V: TRBV12-3/TRBV12-4; CDR3: CASSPLNTEAFF
size: few; J: TRBJ1-5; V: TRBV19; CDR3: CASEDRAGQPQHF
size: NA; J: TRBJ2-7; V: TRBV5-4; CDR3: CASSPGTGLYEQYF
size: NA; J: TRBJ1-1; V: TRBV2; CDR3: CASSEALEGLGTEAFF
size: NA; J: TRBJ2-5; V: TRBV7-2; CDR3: CASSLWGNQETQYF
size: once; J: TRBJ2-2; V: TRBV5-1; CDR3: CASSFSGENTGELFF
size: NA; J: TRBJ1-1; V: TRBV6-5; CDR3: CASSPGTGTNTEAFF
size: NA; J: TRBJ2-5; V: TRBV7-2; CDR3: CASSPLGGQETQYF
size: NA; J: TRBJ1-2; V: TRBV19; CDR3: CASMQGPGYTF
size: NA; J: TRBJ1-3; V: TRBV30; CDR3: CAWSPDSLSGNTIYF
size: NA; J: TRBJ2-7; V: TRBV4-3; CDR3: CASSQDLGYEQYF
size: few; J: TRBJ2-7; V: TRBV5-5; CDR3: CASSHYPGYEQYF
size: NA; J: TRBJ1-1; V: TRBV28; CDR3: CASSYHGTNGEAFF
size: NA; J: TRBJ1-2; V: TRBV10-3; CDR3: CAISEEDGFGYTF
size: NA; J: TRBJ2-2; V: TRBV15; CDR3: CATSRDLAGVTGELFF
size: NA; J: TRBJ2-2; V: TRBV11-2; CDR3: CASSLEAATGELFF
size: NA; J: TRBJ2-7; V: TRBV3-1/TRBV3-2; CDR3: CASSQYRLGEQYF
size: NA; J: TRBJ1-1; V: TRBV19; CDR3: CASSIVGGNTEAFF
size: NA; J: TRBJ1-4; V: TRBV6-5; CDR3: CASSYSQGTAEKLFF
size: NA; J: TRBJ1-2; V: TRBV30; CDR3: CAWSVGTSPGGYTF
size: NA; J: TRBJ2-5; V: TRBV9; CDR3: CASSAGAAQETQYF
size: few; J: TRBJ1-4; V: TRBV6-5; CDR3: CASSKLPTNEKLFF